This TCR beta chain originates from a study of OX40 agonist ivuxolimab in advanced cancers. Overall study context: Dose-escalation subjects each had hepatocellular carcinoma, melanoma, renal cell or head and neck cancer.

This table comes from immunoSEQ multiplex PCR, and its TCRdb copy is limited to in-frame clones, with some not included. The sample has around 86,000 clones, about 92% seen once; the top ten hold roughly an eighth. The CDR3 contains 15 residues. General study results and limits: Mean expanded clone counts were higher in CD8+ than CD4+ T cells. Clones of CD4+ and CD8+ blood T cells grew by week 6 at doses of 0.1 to 3.0 mg/kg.

On this clone: The antigen is not known.

The sample was CD4+ or CD8+ T cells sorted from blood, taken in a trial of the OX40 agonist ivuxolimab. This chain uses TRBV21-1 with TRBJ2-5; TRBD1 is the table's D call, not checked against the DNA. TRBV21-1 is noted as a pseudogene. The clonotype originates from an adult with an advanced solid tumor such as melanoma, head and neck, liver or kidney cancer. The CDR3 spells CASSTHRVEEETQYF. CDR3 DNA: TGTGCCAGCAGCACCCACAGGGTAGAGGAAGAGACCCAGTACTTC.